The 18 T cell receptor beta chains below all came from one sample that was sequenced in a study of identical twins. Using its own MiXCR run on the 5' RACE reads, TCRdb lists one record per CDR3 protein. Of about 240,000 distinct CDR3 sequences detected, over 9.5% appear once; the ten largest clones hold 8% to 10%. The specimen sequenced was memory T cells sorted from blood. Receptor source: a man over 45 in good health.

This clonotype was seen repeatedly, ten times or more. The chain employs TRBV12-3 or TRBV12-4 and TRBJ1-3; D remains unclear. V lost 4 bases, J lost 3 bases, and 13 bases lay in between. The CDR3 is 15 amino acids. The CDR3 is CASSSARRGGNTIYF. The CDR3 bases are TGTGCCAGCAGTTCCGCCCGTAGAGGTGGAAACACCATATATTTT.

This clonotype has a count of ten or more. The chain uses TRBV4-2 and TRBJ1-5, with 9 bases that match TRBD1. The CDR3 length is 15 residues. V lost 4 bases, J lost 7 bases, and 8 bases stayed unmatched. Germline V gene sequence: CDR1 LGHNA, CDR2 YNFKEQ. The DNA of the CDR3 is TGTGCCAGCAGCCGGGACAGGGAAGCGAGACAGCCCCAGCATTTT. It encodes CASSRDREARQPQHF.

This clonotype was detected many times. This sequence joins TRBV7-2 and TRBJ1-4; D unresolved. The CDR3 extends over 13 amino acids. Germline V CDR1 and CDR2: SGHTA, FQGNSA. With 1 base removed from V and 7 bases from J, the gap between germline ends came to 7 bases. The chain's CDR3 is CASSLGAAEKLFF. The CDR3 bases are TGTGCCAGCAGCTTAGGGGCGGCTGAAAAACTGTTTTTT.

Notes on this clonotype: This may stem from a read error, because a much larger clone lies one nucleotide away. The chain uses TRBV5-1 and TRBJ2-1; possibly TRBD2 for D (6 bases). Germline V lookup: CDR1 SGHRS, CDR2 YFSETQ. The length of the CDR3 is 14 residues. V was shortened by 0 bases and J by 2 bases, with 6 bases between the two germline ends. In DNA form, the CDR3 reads TGCGCCAGCAGCTTGGGGGAGGCCTACAATGAGCAGTTCTTC. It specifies CASSLGEAYNEQFF.

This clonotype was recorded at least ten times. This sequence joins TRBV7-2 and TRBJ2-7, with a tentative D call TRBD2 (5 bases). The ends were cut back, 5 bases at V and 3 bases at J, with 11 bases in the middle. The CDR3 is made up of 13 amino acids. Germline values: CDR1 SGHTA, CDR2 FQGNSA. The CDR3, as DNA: TGTGCCAGCAGCGGACGTAGCGACTACGAGCAGTACTTC. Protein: CASSGRSDYEQYF.

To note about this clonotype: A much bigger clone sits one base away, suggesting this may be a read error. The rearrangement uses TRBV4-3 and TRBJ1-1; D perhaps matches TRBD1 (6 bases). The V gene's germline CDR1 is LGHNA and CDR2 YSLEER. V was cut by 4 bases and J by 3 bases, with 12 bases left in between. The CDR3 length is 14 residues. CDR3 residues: CASSRGPGDTEAFF. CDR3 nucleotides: TGCGCCAGCAGCCGTGGCCCAGGGGACACTGAAGCTTTCTTT.

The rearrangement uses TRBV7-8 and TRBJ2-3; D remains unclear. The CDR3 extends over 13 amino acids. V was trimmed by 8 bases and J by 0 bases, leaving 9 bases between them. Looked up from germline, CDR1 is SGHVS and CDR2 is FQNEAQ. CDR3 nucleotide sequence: TGTGCCAGCCGGTCGAGGAGCACAGATACGCAGTATTTT. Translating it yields CASRSRSTDTQYF.

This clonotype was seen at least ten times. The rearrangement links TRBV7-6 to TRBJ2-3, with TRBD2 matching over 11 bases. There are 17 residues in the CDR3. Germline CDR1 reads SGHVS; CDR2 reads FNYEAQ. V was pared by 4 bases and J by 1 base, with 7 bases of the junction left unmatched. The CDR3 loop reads CASSWMTSGIGTDTQYF. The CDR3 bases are TGTGCCAGCAGCTGGATGACTAGCGGGATTGGCACAGATACGCAGTATTTT. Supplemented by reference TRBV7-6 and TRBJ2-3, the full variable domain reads GAGVSQSPRYKVTKRGQDVALRCDPISGHVSLYWYRQALGQGPEFLTYFNYEAQQDKSGLPNDRFSAERPEGSISTLTIQRTEQRDSAMYRCASSWMTSGIGTDTQYFGPGTRLTVL.

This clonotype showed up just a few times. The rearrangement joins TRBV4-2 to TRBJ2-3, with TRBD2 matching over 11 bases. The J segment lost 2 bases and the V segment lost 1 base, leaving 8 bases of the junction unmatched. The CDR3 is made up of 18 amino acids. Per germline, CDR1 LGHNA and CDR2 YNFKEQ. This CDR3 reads CASSQGLGLAGNTDTQYF. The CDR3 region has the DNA TGTGCCAGCAGCCAAGGTCTCGGACTAGCGGGTAACACAGATACGCAGTATTTT.

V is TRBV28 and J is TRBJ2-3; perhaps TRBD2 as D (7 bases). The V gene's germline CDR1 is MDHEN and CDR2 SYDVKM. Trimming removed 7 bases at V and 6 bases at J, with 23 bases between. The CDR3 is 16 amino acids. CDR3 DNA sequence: TGTGCCAGCACCACGAGGGGGGGCGGAACGAGTGATACGCAGTATTTT. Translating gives CASTTRGGGTSDTQYF.

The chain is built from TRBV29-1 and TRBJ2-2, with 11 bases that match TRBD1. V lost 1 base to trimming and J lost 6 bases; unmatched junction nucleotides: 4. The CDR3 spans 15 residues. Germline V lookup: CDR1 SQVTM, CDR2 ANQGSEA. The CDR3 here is CSVEAGGQGAGELFF. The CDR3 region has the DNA TGCAGCGTTGAAGCCGGGGGACAGGGGGCCGGGGAGCTGTTTTTT.

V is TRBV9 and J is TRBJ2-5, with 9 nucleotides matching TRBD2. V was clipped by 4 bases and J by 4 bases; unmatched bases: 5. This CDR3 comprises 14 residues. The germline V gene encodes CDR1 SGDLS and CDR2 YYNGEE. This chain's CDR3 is CASSFSGRTETQYF. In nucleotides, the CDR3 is TGTGCCAGCAGCTTTAGCGGGAGAACAGAGACCCAGTACTTC. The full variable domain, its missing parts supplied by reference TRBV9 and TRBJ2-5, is DSGVTQTPKHLITATGQRVTLRCSPRSGDLSVYWYQQSLDQGLQFLIQYYNGEERAKGNILERFSAQQFPDLHSELNLSSLELGDSALYFCASSFSGRTETQYFGPGTRLLVL.

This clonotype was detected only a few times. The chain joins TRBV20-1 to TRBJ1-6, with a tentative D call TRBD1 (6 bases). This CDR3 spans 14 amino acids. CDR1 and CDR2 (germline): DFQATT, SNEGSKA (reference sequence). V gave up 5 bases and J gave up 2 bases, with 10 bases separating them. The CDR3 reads CSAGGGTYNSPLHF. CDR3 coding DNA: TGCAGTGCTGGAGGGGGGACCTATAATTCACCCCTCCACTTT.

CDR3 sequence reads: CATSREGLQETQYF. The DNA for the CDR3 is TGTGCCACCAGCAGGGAGGGACTCCAAGAGACCCAGTACTTC. The chain recombines TRBV15 with TRBJ2-5; a possible D gene is TRBD2 (6 bases). V lost 3 bases, J lost 1 base, and 9 bases lay in between. Germline V CDR1 and CDR2: LNHNV, YYDKDF (reference sequence). The CDR3 is 14 residues long.

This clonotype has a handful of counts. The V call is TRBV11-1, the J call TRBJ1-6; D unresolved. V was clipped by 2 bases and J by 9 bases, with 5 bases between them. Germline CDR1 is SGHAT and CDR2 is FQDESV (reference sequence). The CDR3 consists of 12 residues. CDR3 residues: CASSLSGSPLHF. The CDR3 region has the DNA TGTGCCAGCAGCTTATCGGGTTCACCCCTCCACTTT.

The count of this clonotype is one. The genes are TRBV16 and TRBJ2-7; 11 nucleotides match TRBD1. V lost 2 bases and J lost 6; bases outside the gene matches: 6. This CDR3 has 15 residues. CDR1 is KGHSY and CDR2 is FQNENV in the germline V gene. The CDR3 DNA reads TGTGCCAGCAGCCAAGAGGGGGGACAGGGGGTCGAGCAGTACTTC. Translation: CASSQEGGQGVEQYF. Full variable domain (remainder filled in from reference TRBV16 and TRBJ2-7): GEEVAQTPKHLVRGEGQKAKLYCAPIKGHSYVFWYQQVLKNEFKFLISFQNENVFDETGMPKERFSAKCLPNSPCSLEIQATKLEDSAVYFCASSQEGGQGVEQYFGPGTRLTVT.

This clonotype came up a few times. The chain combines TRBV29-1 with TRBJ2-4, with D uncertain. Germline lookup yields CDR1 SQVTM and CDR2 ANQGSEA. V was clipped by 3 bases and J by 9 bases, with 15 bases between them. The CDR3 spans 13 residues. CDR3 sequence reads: CSVDFGFGSIQYF. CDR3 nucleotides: TGCAGCGTTGACTTCGGATTTGGAAGCATTCAGTACTTC. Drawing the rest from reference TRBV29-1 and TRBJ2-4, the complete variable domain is SAVISQKPSRDICQRGTSLTIQCQVDSQVTMMFWYRQQPGQSLTLIATANQGSEATYESGFVIDKFPISRPNLTFSTLTVSNMSPEDSSIYLCSVDFGFGSIQYFGAGTRLSVL.

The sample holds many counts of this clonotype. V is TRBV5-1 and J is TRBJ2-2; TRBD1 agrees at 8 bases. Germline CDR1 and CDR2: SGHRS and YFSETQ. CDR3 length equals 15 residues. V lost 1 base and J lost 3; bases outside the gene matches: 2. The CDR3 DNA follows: TGCGCCAGCAGCTTGTTGGGACAGGACACCGGGGAGCTGTTTTTT. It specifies CASSLLGQDTGELFF.